Below are 7 T cell receptor beta chains sequenced from a single sample in a study of OX40 agonist ivuxolimab in advanced cancers. Data came from immunoSEQ multiplex PCR; TCRdb stores just in-frame clones and leaves some out. The sample has around 64,000 clones, roughly 80% seen once; the top ten hold less than 2.5%. The sequencing here drew on CD4+ or CD8+ T cells sorted from blood, taken in a trial of the OX40 agonist ivuxolimab. Receptors originate from an adult with an advanced solid tumor such as melanoma, head and neck, liver or kidney cancer.

The CDR3 region is CASSPHRDSEAFF. DNA for the CDR3: TGTGCCAGCTCACCACACCGGGACAGTGAAGCTTTCTTT. This chain connects TRBV18 to TRBJ1-1, with TRBD1 identical over 7 bases. V lost 1 base and J lost 7; bases outside the gene matches: 3. This CDR3 is 13 amino acids long. Germline V gene lookup returns CDR1 KGHSH and CDR2 LQKENI. The full variable domain, its missing parts supplied by reference TRBV18 and TRBJ1-1, is NAGVMQNPRHLVRRRGQEARLRCSPMKGHSHVYWYRQLPEEGLKFMVYLQKENIIDESGMPKERFSAEFPKEGPSILRIQQVVRGDSAAYFCASSPHRDSEAFFGQGTRLTVV.

The V and J genes are TRBV29-1 and TRBJ2-7; 9 nucleotides line up with TRBD1. Germline-derived CDR1 and CDR2 are SQVTM and ANQGSEA. The ends lost 4 bases at V and 6 bases at J; junction bases unmatched: 4. The CDR3 has 12 amino acids. Here the CDR3 DNA reads TGCAGCGTTGGGACAGGGGACGGCGAGCAGTACTTC. This translates into CSVGTGDGEQYF.

The rearrangement uses TRBV14 and TRBJ1-1, with D possibly matching TRBD1 (5 bases). Germline V gives CDR1 SGHDN, CDR2 FVKESK. The ends were cut back, 7 bases at V and 1 base at J, with 19 bases in the middle. The CDR3 extends over 16 amino acids. The CDR3 here is CASTPRGSGRNTEAFF. CDR3 in DNA: TGTGCCAGCACCCCTCGGGGCTCTGGGCGGAACACTGAAGCTTTCTTT.

This sequence joins TRBV5-1 and TRBJ2-2, with D perhaps assigned TRBD1 or TRBD2 (5 bases each). Germline CDR1 is SGHRS and CDR2 is YFSETQ. V was clipped by 4 bases and J by 2 bases, with 12 bases between them. The CDR3 loop spans 15 amino acids. Here the CDR3 DNA reads TGCGCCAGCAGCACAGGACTCCTAAACACCGGGGAGCTGTTTTTT. This translates into CASSTGLLNTGELFF.

This clone was counted between two and nine times. The gene calls are TRBV7-9 and TRBJ2-2, with D unresolved. V lost 5 bases and J lost 6, with 10 bases in between. This CDR3 spans 13 amino acids. Per germline, CDR1 SEHNR and CDR2 FQNEAQ (reference sequence). The CDR3 is CASSPRTPGELFF. CDR3 DNA sequence: TGTGCCAGCAGCCCCCGGACCCCCGGGGAGCTGTTTTTT.

The V gene is TRBV5-1, the J gene TRBJ2-1; 13 bases are shared with TRBD2. The CDR3 spans 19 residues. The trim removed 4 bases at V and 0 bases at J, leaving 10 bases unmatched. CDR1 and CDR2 from the germline V gene are SGHRS and YFSETQ. The CDR3 protein is CASSPWTSGSVSSYNEQFF. Written as DNA, the CDR3 is TGCGCCAGCAGCCCCTGGACTAGCGGGAGCGTCAGCTCCTACAATGAGCAGTTCTTC.

The rearrangement uses TRBV4-3 and TRBJ2-1; D is unresolved. Between the trimmed V and J ends, which lost 1 base and 6 bases, there was a span of 7 bases. Germline assignment: CDR1 LGHNA and CDR2 YSLEER. CDR3 length equals 13 residues. The CDR3 sequence is CASSQVEANEQFF. Here the CDR3 DNA reads TGCGCCAGCAGCCAAGTAGAGGCCAATGAGCAGTTCTTC.